A selection of T cell receptor beta chains follows, all from one sample in a study of vaccination effects on CD4 cells after COVID-19. Which antigens these TCRs recognize remains unknown. The protocol was immunoSEQ multiplex PCR, while the TCRdb copy is restricted to in-frame clones and leaves out a portion. The repertoire holds 29,000 or so clones, with roughly 71% as singletons. Sample: CD4+ T cells from PBMCs cultured with HCoV-OC43 spike peptides, taken after COVID-19 vaccination. The origin of the receptors is a human donor who received a COVID-19 vaccine. Each CDR3 is given with its conserved first and last residue. The D gene is left open where the match is weak. The size field is filled for only some rows; it gives once, few, many or a size class.

>.|TRBJ1-4|TRBV19|once
TGTGCCAGTAAAGACACCCGAGGAAATGAAAAACTGTTTTTT
CASKDTRGNEKLFF
>.|TRBJ1-4|TRBV4-1|.
TGCGCCAGCAGCCAACAGCGTTCAACTAATGAAAAACTGTTTTTT
CASSQQRSTNEKLFF
>.|TRBJ2-7|TRBV6-5|.
TGTGCCAGCAGTTACTCGACAGGAGCCTACGAGCAGTACTTC
CASSYSTGAYEQYF
>TRBD1|TRBJ2-1|TRBV23-1|.
TGCGCCAGCAGTCGCCCCTCGTGGGGGACAGGGGCGAATGAGCAGTTCTTC
CASSRPSWGTGANEQFF
>.|TRBJ2-2|TRBV2|.
TGTGCCAGCAGCGACAGGGAGGGAGCCGGGGAGCTGTTTTTT
CASSDREGAGELFF
>.|TRBJ1-1|TRBV18|.
TGTGCCAGCTCACCCCCTCATAATGGGGGAGTATTTGCTTTCTTT
CASSPPHNGGVFAFF
>TRBD1|TRBJ1-4|TRBV6-5|.
TGTGCCAGCAGGAGGGGACAGGCCGGTAATGAAAAACTGTTTTTT
CASRRGQAGNEKLFF
>TRBD1|TRBJ2-3|TRBV7-2|few
TGTGCCAGCAGCTTGGCCGGGACAGGGTTAACTAGCACAGATACGCAGTATTTT
CASSLAGTGLTSTDTQYF
>.|TRBJ1-1|TRBV5-1|.
TGCGCCAGCAGCTTGGTCGGTTCCGACGCTTTCTTT
CASSLVGSDAFF
>.|TRBJ1-2|TRBV7-9|.
TGTGCCAGCAGCCCCGGAGGGGGGGGCGGTGCCGGGGGCTACACCTTC
CASSPGGGGGAGGYTF
>.|TRBJ2-7|TRBV6-5|.
TGTGCCAGCAGTTACTTGCGGACGAGCTCCTACGAGCAGTACTTC
CASSYLRTSSYEQYF
>TRBD1|TRBJ1-1|TRBV5-1|.
TGCGCCAGCAAAACGACAGGGGGTCTGCGGAACACTGAAGCTTTCTTT
CASKTTGGLRNTEAFF
>.|TRBJ2-7|TRBV5-6|.
TGTGCCAGCAGCTTGTCTAACTCCTACGAGCAGTACTTC
CASSLSNSYEQYF
>.|TRBJ2-1|TRBV12-3/TRBV12-4|.
TGTGCCAGCAGTCCCCCCCCACTCAATGAGCAGTTCTTC
CASSPPPLNEQFF
>.|TRBJ1-4|TRBV2|.
TGTGCCAGCAGTGGACAAGAAAAACTGTTTTTT
CASSGQEKLFF
>TRBD1|TRBJ2-7|TRBV5-6|.
TGTGCCAGCAGCCACGGGACAGGGTTTGTTACGGGTGAGCAGTACTTC
CASSHGTGFVTGEQYF
>.|TRBJ2-5|TRBV5-6|.
TGTGCCAGCCTCGGGGCGGATAAAGAGACCCAGTACTTC
CASLGADKETQYF
>.|TRBJ1-2|TRBV27|.
TGTGCCAGCAGTTTTTCTCGGGGGCCCTATGGCTACACCTTC
CASSFSRGPYGYTF
>.|TRBJ1-1|TRBV5-5|.
TGTGCCAGCAGCTTGTTGCAGGCGAACACTGAAGCTTTCTTT
CASSLLQANTEAFF
>.|TRBJ2-2|TRBV5-4|.
TGTGCCAGCAGCTTGGGGGGGGCCCTTTCGATAACCGGGGAGCTGTTTTTT
CASSLGGALSITGELFF
>.|TRBJ2-2|TRBV6-5|.
TGTGCCAGCAGTCAGGGGACGAGCGGGGAGCTGTTTTTT
CASSQGTSGELFF
>.|TRBJ2-3|TRBV12-3/TRBV12-4|.
TGTGCCAGCAGCTGGGACGGGACAGATACGCAGTATTTT
CASSWDGTDTQYF
>.|TRBJ2-3|TRBV27|.
TGTGCCAGCAGTCCTCAAACCACAGATACGCAGTATTTT
CASSPQTTDTQYF
>.|TRBJ2-4|TRBV28|.
TGTGCCAGCAGTCCCCCGCGGGCGGGGAAAAACATTCAGTACTTC
CASSPPRAGKNIQYF
>TRBD1|TRBJ2-3|TRBV5-1|.
TGCGCCAGCAGCCGACAGACAGGGGCTAGCACAGATACGCAGTATTTT
CASSRQTGASTDTQYF
>.|TRBJ1-1|TRBV27|.
TGTGCCAGCAGTACACAGATACTGAACACTGAAGCTTTCTTT
CASSTQILNTEAFF
>.|TRBJ1-3|TRBV19|.
TGTGCCAGTACAGACAGCAGGATAGGAAACACCATATATTTT
CASTDSRIGNTIYF
>.|TRBJ2-3|TRBV3-1/TRBV3-2|.
TGTGCCAGCAGCCAAGGGACTAGCACAGATACGCAGTATTTT
CASSQGTSTDTQYF
>.|TRBJ2-3|TRBV6-4|few
TGTGCCAGCAGTGTTGGGGATACGCAGTATTTT
CASSVGDTQYF
>TRBD2|TRBJ2-3|TRBV11-2|.
TGTGCCAGCAGCATCCGGGGCGGGGGGGCCACAGATACGCAGTATTTT
CASSIRGGGATDTQYF
>.|TRBJ1-2|TRBV6-1|.
TGTGCCAGCAGTGAAGTCTCAGCCTATGGCTACACCTTC
CASSEVSAYGYTF
>.|TRBJ1-6|TRBV12-5|.
TGTGCTAGTGGTTTGGGGGATCGCTCACCCCTCCACTTT
CASGLGDRSPLHF
>.|TRBJ1-2|TRBV10-3|.
TGTGCCATCACCCCAGACAGCCGGTATGGCTACACCTTC
CAITPDSRYGYTF
>TRBD2|TRBJ2-1|TRBV5-1|.
TGCGCCAGCAGCGCCGGACTAGCGGGGAACAATGAGCAGTTCTTC
CASSAGLAGNNEQFF
>TRBD2|TRBJ2-7|TRBV5-1|.
TGCGCCAGCAGCTTGACTAGCGGTACCTACGAGCAGTACTTC
CASSLTSGTYEQYF
>.|TRBJ1-1|TRBV9|once
TGTGCCAGCAGCGTATGGGACCGAGACGGTTATAAGGGAGCTTTCTTT
CASSVWDRDGYKGAFF
>.|TRBJ1-5|TRBV7-7|.
TGTGCCAGCACCGATAGACCTCAGCCCCAGCATTTT
CASTDRPQPQHF
>.|TRBJ1-4|TRBV18|.
TGTGCCAGCTCACCACCGAGTCCGCTTAATGAAAAACTGTTTTTT
CASSPPSPLNEKLFF
>TRBD1|TRBJ2-5|TRBV5-4|.
TGTGCCAGCAGCGCGGGGGACAGGGGAGGGGAGACCCAGTACTTC
CASSAGDRGGETQYF
>TRBD2|TRBJ2-5|TRBV7-2|.
TGTGCCAGCAGCTTAGAGACGGGAGGAAGGGAGACCCAGTACTTC
CASSLETGGRETQYF
>TRBD1|TRBJ1-6|TRBV30|few
TGTGCCTGGAGTTTGACAGGGAGTAATTCACCCCTCCACTTT
CAWSLTGSNSPLHF
>TRBD2|TRBJ2-7|TRBV4-1|.
TGCGCCAGCAGCCCCTCTAGCGGGGGATGGGGAGGCTACGAGCAGTACTTC
CASSPSSGGWGGYEQYF
>.|TRBJ2-7|TRBV6-5|.
TGTGCCAGCCGGTCGCAGGGGGGCTCCTACGAGCAGTACTTC
CASRSQGGSYEQYF
>TRBD1|TRBJ1-1|TRBV5-1|.
TGCGCCAGCAGTTCCCTCGGACAGGGGGACACTGAAGCTTTCTTT
CASSSLGQGDTEAFF
>TRBD2|TRBJ2-1|TRBV5-1|once
TGCGCCAGCAGCATACCGGGACTATACAATGAGCAGTTCTTC
CASSIPGLYNEQFF
>.|TRBJ2-2|TRBV27|.
TGTGCCAGCAGTTTACAGGCAGACCTGAACACCGGGGAGCTGTTTTTT
CASSLQADLNTGELFF
>.|TRBJ1-4|TRBV10-3|.
TGTGCCATCAGTGAAACAGGGCTTGCAACTAATGAAAAACTGTTTTTT
CAISETGLATNEKLFF
>TRBD1|TRBJ2-5|TRBV3-1/TRBV3-2|.
TGTGCCAGCAGCCCTTCTTGGACAGGGAGGGAGACCCAGTACTTC
CASSPSWTGRETQYF
>.|TRBJ1-5|TRBV6-1|.
TGTGCCAGCAGTGAAAGAGGGTATCAGCCCCAGCATTTT
CASSERGYQPQHF
>.|TRBJ1-1|TRBV11-3|once
TGTGCCAGCAGCTTAGCTTCAAGCACTGAAGCTTTCTTT
CASSLASSTEAFF
>.|TRBJ1-5|TRBV30|.
TGTGCCTGGAGTGTTGGAGACAGGACCTATAGCAATCAGCCCCAGCATTTT
CAWSVGDRTYSNQPQHF
>TRBD1|TRBJ1-1|TRBV6-5|.
TGTGCCAGCAGACAGGGGGCGGGAAACACTGAAGCTTTCTTT
CASRQGAGNTEAFF
>.|TRBJ1-2|TRBV5-1|once
TGCGCCAGCAGCTTGGCCGCTGGTGGTGGCTACACCTTC
CASSLAAGGGYTF
>TRBD1|TRBJ2-1|TRBV27|once
TGTGCCAGCAGTTTATCGTCGCAGGGGGCGCGGAATGAGCAGTTCTTC
CASSLSSQGARNEQFF